A single sample gave rise to the 5 T cell receptor beta chains below, sequenced in a study of CD8 T cells in ankylosing spondylitis. Study-level points and caveats: Several highly homologous variants formed a TCR beta motif that appeared characteristic of ankylosing spondylitis blood.

These TCRs are of unknown antigen specificity. TCRdb recomputed calls from the 5' RACE reads with MiXCR, one row per CDR3 protein. The sample lists around 390,000 distinct CDR3 sequences, more than 20% seen once, with roughly 16% in the top ten. The sample taken for sequencing was blood, either unsorted or a sorted T cell fraction (not recorded which). These receptors all stem from a male donor with ankylosing spondylitis.

V usage is TRBV7-2 and J usage is TRBJ2-5; 9 positions agree with TRBD1. J lost 1 base, V lost 3 bases, and 6 bases had no gene match. CDR1 and CDR2 (germline): SGHTA, FQGNSA. This CDR3 has 16 amino acids. The CDR3: CASSLSGTGIQETQYF. The CDR3 DNA reads as TGTGCCAGCAGCTTGTCCGGGACAGGGATCCAAGAGACCCAGTACTTC.

This chain joins TRBV20-1 and TRBJ1-2, with TRBD1 matching over 7 bases. The V gene end was trimmed by 3 bases and the J gene end by 4 bases; junction bases not matched to a gene: 26. This CDR3 comprises 20 residues. Germline CDR1 reads DFQATT; CDR2 reads SNEGSKA (reference sequence). CDR3 residues: CSASRIPEGTAHLDSYGYTF. CDR3 DNA: TGCAGTGCTAGCCGTATCCCCGAGGGGACAGCTCACCTGGATAGCTATGGCTACACCTTC.

The V gene is TRBV10-3, the J gene TRBJ1-5, with a weak D call TRBD1 (5 bases). The germline V gene has CDR1 ENHRY and CDR2 SYGVKD. The CDR3 has 19 residues. Trimming cost V 6 bases and J 2 bases, with 26 bases left between them. CDR3 in amino acids: CAIRAGNRQGGIGNQPQHF. In DNA, the CDR3 is TGTGCCATCAGGGCGGGTAACAGGCAGGGCGGCATTGGCAATCAGCCCCAGCATTTT.

V usage is TRBV10-3 and J usage is TRBJ1-6; a weak D match, TRBD1 (5 bases). V shed 5 bases and J shed 6 bases, with 11 bases lying between them. The CDR3 spans 14 residues. Germline V gives CDR1 ENHRY, CDR2 SYGVKD. The CDR3 loop reads CAISLERGNSPLHF. The CDR3, as DNA: TGTGCCATCAGTCTGGAGAGGGGTAATTCACCCCTCCACTTT.

The rearrangement joins TRBV11-2 to TRBJ1-1; unclear D gene. This CDR3 contains 12 residues. Germline V gene lookup returns CDR1 SGHAT and CDR2 FQNNGV. V was clipped by 5 bases and J by 8 bases, with 12 bases between them. This CDR3 reads CASSQAGLEAFF. The CDR3 nucleotides read TGTGCCAGCAGCCAAGCAGGCCTCGAAGCTTTCTTT.